The T cell receptor beta chain described here comes from a study of blood T cell repertoires in COVID-19 (dated by TCRdb to 2020 to 2022). In the study overall: Samples covering the acute and convalescent phases of COVID-19 were provided by collaborators in the United States, Italy and Spain. The prospective study material was composed of cDNA or gDNA derived from T cells, B-cell-depleted T cells, or PBMCs. The dataset comprised deeply sampled blood TCRbeta repertoires from subjects exposed to, actively infected with, or recovered from COVID-19. A freely available public database, intended as a resource for researchers studying the immune response to SARS-CoV-2, is where the repertoires were released. The samples were drawn from two sources: the first 160 participants of the ongoing ImmuneRACE study, and 1,254 subjects contributed by 6 global collaborators. The sample metadata nearly always contained a de-identified subject ID, COVID-19 status, age in years and sex. Where HLA class I and class II types were available, the types were taken from metadata supplied by the sample provider, not from assay-based typing.

The V end loses 4 bases and the J end loses 8 bases, and a stretch of 12 bases separates them. The germline V gene provides CDR1 MGHRA and CDR2 YSYEKL. Inclusive of the bounding cysteine and phenylalanine, the CDR3 is 13 residues long. The kept DNA is CDR3 alone, 39 bases in frame from the first base. Results the study describes overall, beyond this receptor: The amount of clinical and demographic metadata varied by source and participant and was provided uncurated.

TCRbeta CDR3 regions were amplified from genomic DNA by means of the immunoSEQ Assay, a bias-controlled multiplex PCR. The published analysis was carried out like this. The number of nucleated cells in each sample was estimated by amplification of reference gene primers within the assay. To quantify the absolute abundance of each unique TCRbeta CDR3 rearrangement, sequence reads were collapsed and filtered. For each sample, productive Simpson clonality was calculated by taking the square root of Simpson's diversity index across productive rearrangements. TCRdb's version of the immuneACCESS table is confined to in-frame rearrangements and falls short of the full clone set. An unresolved V gene accounts for under half of the shortfall where checked; the remainder is of unknown origin. Clonal size and the V and J genes are those of that table, whereas D and trimming came from the DNA. The sample table contains just over 300,000 clones; only one count was recorded for 85% to 90% of them. The top ten clonotypes cover about 4.2% of the sample.

Notes on this clone: It lacks a known antigen. There are no base qualities to consult, and no much larger clone falls within one base.

In the prospective study, participants were about 18 to 89 years old, resided in about two dozen geographic areas of the United States, and were enrolled through a virtual design. In the prospective study, cohorts were assigned on the basis of participant-reported clinical history obtained from a screening survey and a study questionnaire. ImmuneRACE Cohort 3 recovered participants were defined by two consecutive negative NP/OP PCR tests, healthcare professional clearance, or symptom resolution. In the prospective study, whole blood, serum and a nasopharyngeal or oropharyngeal swab were collected from each participant by mobile phlebotomists. Over an approximately 2-month period, participants in the prospective study had the option of providing additional blood draws and questionnaires. Before DNA extraction, prospective study blood samples were shipped either frozen or at room temperature.

The sequence derives from a man aged 25-40 years who had recovered from COVID-19. The sample comprised PBMCs or T cells enriched from blood (not recorded which). The V and J genes are TRBV4-1 and TRBJ2-1, and the D gene may be TRBD2, 5 bases matching. The CDR3 in this case is CASSLLELHEQFF. The DNA sequence reads TGCGCCAGCAGCCTACTAGAGCTCCATGAGCAGTTCTTC.